The TCR beta chain described here comes from a study of blood T cell repertoires in COVID-19 (dated by TCRdb to 2020 to 2022). General notes on the study: Samples covering the acute and convalescent phases of COVID-19 were provided by collaborators in the United States, Italy and Spain. The prospective study material was composed of cDNA or gDNA derived from T cells, B-cell-depleted T cells, or PBMCs. Deeply sampled blood TCRbeta repertoires from subjects exposed to, actively infected with, or recovered from COVID-19 were included in the dataset. Where HLA class I and class II types were available, the types were taken from metadata supplied by the sample provider, not from assay-based typing. The repertoires were made available in a free public database intended to serve as a resource for research on the immune response to SARS-CoV-2. Samples came from the ongoing ImmuneRACE study (first 160 participants) plus 1,254 subjects from 6 global collaborators. The sample metadata nearly always contained a de-identified subject ID, COVID-19 status, age in years and sex. Overall study outcomes, separate from this receptor: How much clinical and demographic metadata was included differed by source and by participant, and the metadata was provided uncurated.

TCRbeta CDR3 regions were amplified from genomic DNA using the immunoSEQ Assay, a bias-controlled multiplex PCR. The original pipeline was this. Nucleated cell counts per sample were estimated from amplification of reference gene primers within the assay. Sequence reads were collapsed and filtered to measure the absolute abundance of every unique TCRbeta CDR3 rearrangement. For each sample, productive Simpson clonality was calculated by taking the square root of Simpson's diversity index across productive rearrangements. What TCRdb holds here is the immuneACCESS table cut down to in-frame rearrangements. Part of the clones is not present; checked against another copy, under half of the missing clones reflect an unresolved V gene, and the others are unexplained. That table gives V, J and clone size, and the DNA gave D and trimming. This sample gives about 270,000 clones in total; approximately 90% of them show up just once. The ten largest account for around 2.8% of the sample.

The germline V gene (reference sequence) yields SEHNR for CDR1 and FQNEAQ for CDR2. For this chain, trimming is 5 bases at the V end and 8 bases at the J end, and the number of junction bases without a gene match is 2. Including cysteine and phenylalanine, the CDR3 has 12 amino acids. Only CDR3 DNA remains: 36 bases, in frame from the first base. Participants in the prospective study were enrolled through a virtual design, were aged 18 to 89 years, and lived in roughly 26 United States geographic areas. In the prospective study, participants were assigned to cohorts based on the clinical history participants reported in a screening survey and a study questionnaire. A participant counted as exposed if, within 2 weeks of entering the study, that participant had been in contact with someone who had a PCR-confirmed or clinician-diagnosed COVID-19 case. In the prospective study, whole blood, serum and a nasopharyngeal or oropharyngeal swab were collected from each participant by mobile phlebotomists. Prospective study participants could optionally give additional blood draws and questionnaires over an approximately two-month period. Before DNA extraction, blood samples from the prospective study were shipped at room temperature or frozen.

A word on this clone: Its target antigen remains unknown. Per-nucleotide qualities are absent, and no much larger clonotype sits a single base away.

The sample consisted of PBMCs or T cells enriched from blood (not recorded which). The sequence is built from TRBV7-9 and TRBJ2-1, and 8 junction bases match TRBD1. The source of this sequence is a man aged 35-49 years who had been exposed to COVID-19. The CDR3 protein is CASSQTGDEQFF. The DNA sequence is as follows: TGTGCCAGCAGCCAGACAGGGGATGAGCAGTTCTTC.